A selection of T cell receptor beta chains follows, all from one sample in a study of T cell clones after liver transplantation. Libraries were prepared by immunoSEQ multiplex PCR; TCRdb keeps only in-frame clonotypes and omits some of them. Among under 55,000 clones listed, about 86% were seen once. Here the sequenced sample was CD4+ T cells from blood, taken 24 months after liver transplant. The receptor set was obtained from a human patient who received a liver transplant. The T cells may come from the graft donor. Both conserved end residues are part of each CDR3. D genes are given only for firm matches. Clone size, where shown, is once, few, many, or a class for clones that have expanded.

v_call	j_call	d_call	clone_size	cdr3_nt	cdr3_aa
TRBV6-5	TRBJ2-1	.	.	TGTGCCAGCAGTTACAAGCTAGGCGCGTACAATGAGCAGTTCTTC	CASSYKLGAYNEQFF
TRBV11-3	TRBJ2-1	.	few	TGTGCCAGCAGCTTAGGACCTCCTCTCCATGAGCAGTTCTTC	CASSLGPPLHEQFF
TRBV5-1	TRBJ2-1	.	.	TGCGCCAGCAGCATGGACTACAATGAGCAGTTCTTC	CASSMDYNEQFF
TRBV5-4	TRBJ1-2	TRBD1	.	TGTGCCAGCAGCGTAGCCGGGACAGACTTCTATGGCTACACCTTC	CASSVAGTDFYGYTF
TRBV6-5	TRBJ1-1	.	.	TGTGCCAGCAGTTACAATGGTGGGAACACTGAAGCTTTCTTT	CASSYNGGNTEAFF
TRBV6-1	TRBJ2-3	.	.	TGTGCCAGCACCCTTTACGCAGATACGCAGTATTTT	CASTLYADTQYF
TRBV7-2	TRBJ2-1	.	.	TGTGCCAGCAGCTCCAGGGGGAGGTCCTACAATGAGCAGTTCTTC	CASSSRGRSYNEQFF
TRBV7-3	TRBJ1-2	.	.	TGTGCCAGCAGCTTAGGAGGGGGCTATGGCTACACCTTC	CASSLGGGYGYTF
TRBV6-5	TRBJ2-5	.	.	TGTGCCAGCAGTTACTCTGTCGGGGAGACCCAGTACTTC	CASSYSVGETQYF
TRBV5-1	TRBJ2-1	TRBD2	.	TGCGCCAGCAGCATCCGGACTAGCGGGACAAACAATGAGCAGTTCTTC	CASSIRTSGTNNEQFF
TRBV5-1	TRBJ1-5	TRBD1	.	TGCGCCAGCAGCTTGGCCGGGACAGATTATCAGCCCCAGCATTTT	CASSLAGTDYQPQHF
TRBV14	TRBJ1-2	.	.	TGTGCCAGCAGCCAAGATATAAGGTCAGGCTATGGCTACACCTTC	CASSQDIRSGYGYTF
TRBV7-2	TRBJ2-3	.	.	TGTGCCAGCAGCTACGTGGACCTTACAGATACGCAGTATTTT	CASSYVDLTDTQYF
TRBV5-1	TRBJ2-3	.	.	TGCGCCAGCAGCTTGGCCTCGAGCACAGATACGCAGTATTTT	CASSLASSTDTQYF
TRBV30	TRBJ1-1	TRBD1	.	TGTGCCTGGAGTGTTAAGGGGGCGACTGAAGCTTTCTTT	CAWSVKGATEAFF
TRBV7-3	TRBJ1-1	.	.	TGTGCCAGCAGCGTAGGCCTGGGGAACACTGAAGCTTTCTTT	CASSVGLGNTEAFF
TRBV5-8	TRBJ2-2	.	once	TGTGCCAGCAGCTCCCGGTTTACCGGGGAGCTGTTTTTT	CASSSRFTGELFF
TRBV7-2	TRBJ2-2	.	.	TGTGCCAGCAGCCCCCGTAGAGGGGACACCGGGGAGCTGTTTTTT	CASSPRRGDTGELFF
TRBV5-6	TRBJ2-2	.	.	TGTGCCAGCAGTTGGGGGAGGAACACCGGGGAGCTGTTTTTT	CASSWGRNTGELFF
TRBV28	TRBJ2-5	TRBD1	.	TGTGCCAGCTTCTCTGCAGGACAGGGAGAGACCCAGTACTTC	CASFSAGQGETQYF
TRBV5-4	TRBJ2-7	.	.	TGTGCCAGCAGCATGGACATTTCTAGCTCCTACGAGCAGTACTTC	CASSMDISSSYEQYF
TRBV10-3	TRBJ1-5	.	.	TGTGCCATCAGTGGTCAGGGGACCAATCAGCCCCAGCATTTT	CAISGQGTNQPQHF
TRBV14	TRBJ2-2	TRBD1	.	TGTGCCAGCAGCCTAGGGACAGCCCGGAACACCGGGGAGCTGTTTTTT	CASSLGTARNTGELFF
TRBV7-9	TRBJ2-7	TRBD1	.	TGTGCCAGCAGCCGGACAGGGGGCTACGAGCAGTACTTC	CASSRTGGYEQYF
TRBV7-5	TRBJ1-2	.	.	TGTGCCAGCAGCCCCGGAGCGGATGGCTACACCTTC	CASSPGADGYTF
TRBV5-4	TRBJ2-1	.	.	TGTGCCAGCAGTTTTGGACTGCGGAGACCTGGGCGGGAAAAGGGCAATGAGCAGTTCTTC	CASSFGLRRPGREKGNEQFF
TRBV6-5	TRBJ2-7	.	once	TGTGCCAGCAGTCCGGGTGTCAAGCAGTACTTC	CASSPGVKQYF
TRBV7-9	TRBJ2-2	.	.	TGTGCCAGCAGCTTAGACAGCGGAGCCTTTAGAGCCGGGGAGCTGTTTTTT	CASSLDSGAFRAGELFF
TRBV20-1	TRBJ1-4	.	.	TGCCGGGCAGGGTGGAATGAAAAACTGTTTTTT	CRAGWNEKLFF
TRBV7-9	TRBJ1-1	.	.	TGTGCCAGCAGTTCTCCGGGACGCCTTGGGACTGAAGCTTTCTTT	CASSSPGRLGTEAFF
TRBV5-4	TRBJ1-1	.	.	TGTGCCAGCAGCTTAGGCCAAACAGGAGTATACACTGAAGCTTTCTTT	CASSLGQTGVYTEAFF
TRBV2	TRBJ1-5	.	.	TGTGCCAGCGAGGAGATCGGGTTCGGCAATCAGCCCCAGCATTTT	CASEEIGFGNQPQHF
TRBV19	TRBJ1-1	.	.	TGTGCCTCCCAGCGCCCGGAGAGAAAGAACACTGAAGCTTTCTTT	CASQRPERKNTEAFF
TRBV10-3	TRBJ2-7	.	.	TGTGCCATCAGTGAACACATATACGAGCAGTACTTC	CAISEHIYEQYF
TRBV11-3	TRBJ2-5	TRBD1	.	TGTGCCAGCAGCGTACAGGGGGCCTCCAGGGAGACCCAGTACTTC	CASSVQGASRETQYF
TRBV30	TRBJ2-1	TRBD2	.	TGTGCCTGGAGTATCCCCAGGAGCGGGAGGAGAGATGAGCAGTTCTTC	CAWSIPRSGRRDEQFF
TRBV5-6	TRBJ2-7	TRBD1	.	TGTGCCAGCCTTTCCAGGGACAGGGGGCGAGGCGAGCAGTACTTC	CASLSRDRGRGEQYF
TRBV5-1	TRBJ1-1	.	.	TGCGCCAGCAGCCGTGCCTTTGGGGGCAACACTGAAGCTTTCTTT	CASSRAFGGNTEAFF
TRBV4-3	TRBJ1-1	.	.	TGCGCCAGCAGCCAAGTCAACCTGAACACTGAAGCTTTCTTT	CASSQVNLNTEAFF
TRBV4-2	TRBJ1-1	.	few	TGTGCCAGCAGCCAAGTCTCCAGTGAAGCTTTCTTT	CASSQVSSEAFF
TRBV11-2	TRBJ2-2	.	.	TGTGCCAGCAGCTTGGGGGGAACGGCCGGGGAGCTGTTTTTT	CASSLGGTAGELFF
TRBV27	TRBJ1-1	.	.	TGTGCCAGCAGTTTAGTCCTCCGGCAGGGCGGCTGGACTGAAGCTTTCTTT	CASSLVLRQGGWTEAFF
TRBV18	TRBJ1-1	TRBD1	.	TGTGCCAGCGCCGGACAGGCGGGAACTGAAGCTTTCTTT	CASAGQAGTEAFF
TRBV7-6	TRBJ2-5	.	once	TGTGCCAGCAGCCCGGACTCGGTACGGGAGACCCAGTACTTC	CASSPDSVRETQYF